What follows are 32 T cell receptor beta chains derived from one specimen sequenced in a study of graft-versus-host responses after intestinal transplantation (dated by TCRdb to the early 2020s). The method was the immunoSEQ multiplex PCR assay. Held by TCRdb, this immuneACCESS table contains in-frame sequences only and omits some clones. Under half of the omission traces to an unresolved V gene where checked; the cause of the rest is unknown. Counted in this sample were about 19,000 clones; over 75% of them appeared once. Less than 2% of the sample goes to the ten largest clones. Here the sequenced sample was PBMCs, taken 357 days after transplant. The receptors derive from a human patient who received an intestinal transplant, so some T cells may come from the graft donor.

The V gene is TRBV7-8, the J gene TRBJ2-1; weak D call: TRBD1 (5 bases). The V and J ends lost 4 bases and 1 base respectively, with 8 bases between them. This CDR3 comprises 14 residues. CDR1 and CDR2 (germline): SGHVS, FQNEAQ. CDR3 protein: CASSWTKSYNEQFF. The CDR3 DNA follows: TGTGCCAGCAGCTGGACAAAATCCTACAATGAGCAGTTCTTC.

The chain recombines TRBV6-1 with TRBJ2-7; D is perhaps TRBD2 (6 bases). V was shortened by 1 base and J by 2 bases, with 12 bases between the two germline ends. The CDR3 extends over 15 amino acids. From germline, CDR1 is MNHNS and CDR2 SASEGT. In nucleotides, the CDR3 is TGTGCCAGCAGTGAAGGGGGACTTGGGCCCTACGAGCAGTACTTC. It is translated as CASSEGGLGPYEQYF.

This clone was seen only once. This specimen includes other DNA sequences encoding the same CDR3. CDR3 in amino acids: CASSGTGFYEQYF. In DNA, the CDR3 is TGTGCCAGCAGCGGGACAGGGTTCTACGAGCAGTACTTC. V is TRBV6-5 and J is TRBJ2-7, with TRBD1 matching 9 bases. J gave up 3 bases and V 6 bases, and 3 bases lay outside the gene matches. This CDR3 spans 13 amino acids. Per germline, CDR1 MNHEY and CDR2 SVGAGI.

This clone was seen just once. V and J are TRBV7-3 and TRBJ2-4; 8 nucleotides align to TRBD2. Germline CDR1 is SGHTA and CDR2 is FQGTGA. Trimming at V came to 3 bases and at J to 8 bases, leaving 3 bases not matched to a gene. The CDR3 is made up of 13 amino acids. This CDR3 reads CASSFGRGDIQYF. DNA of the CDR3: TGTGCCAGCAGCTTCGGGAGGGGCGACATTCAGTACTTC.

In its sample, this clone was seen once. This chain joins TRBV5-1 and TRBJ2-1; tentative D call: TRBD2 (5 bases). Per the germline V gene, CDR1 is SGHRS and CDR2 is YFSETQ. V gave up 5 bases and J gave up 0 bases, with 12 bases separating them. This CDR3 is built from 15 residues. CDR3 bases: TGCGCCAGCAGTAGCGACGTTAGCTCCTACAATGAGCAGTTCTTC. Translation gives CASSSDVSSYNEQFF. Supplemented by reference TRBV5-1 and TRBJ2-1, the full variable domain reads KAGVTQTPRYLIKTRGQQVTLSCSPISGHRSVSWYQQTPGQGLQFLFEYFSETQRNKGNFPGRFSGRQFSNSRSEMNVSTLELGDSALYLCASSSDVSSYNEQFFGPGTRLTVL.

The chain is built from TRBV30 and TRBJ1-1; D unclear. V was trimmed by 5 bases and J by 2 bases, leaving 9 bases between them. CDR1 GTSNPN and CDR2 SVGIG come from the germline V gene (reference sequence). CDR3 size: 12 residues. The CDR3 is CAWLALNTEAFF. The CDR3 nucleotides are TGTGCCTGGTTGGCGTTAAACACTGAAGCTTTCTTT.

This clone was seen once. The chain has TRBV11-3 and TRBJ1-5; 8 bases map to TRBD1. Trimming took 5 bases from V and 2 from J; bases not matched to a gene: 8. This CDR3 is built from 16 residues. Germline V gene sequence: CDR1 SGHNT, CDR2 YENEEA. DNA of the CDR3: TGTGCCAGCAGCCCAGATCAGGGGGCAGGCAATCAGCCCCAGCATTTT. Protein: CASSPDQGAGNQPQHF.

The chain is built from TRBV5-1 and TRBJ2-3; D is perhaps TRBD2 (6 bases). CDR1 SGHRS and CDR2 YFSETQ come from the germline V gene. V was clipped by 4 bases and J by 2 bases, with 14 bases between them. This CDR3 is 15 amino acids long. The CDR3 DNA is TGCGCCAGCAGCACGACCGGGGGATACACAGATACGCAGTATTTT. This encodes CASSTTGGYTDTQYF.

The gene calls are TRBV19 and TRBJ2-1; 10 bases line up with TRBD1. The junction had 2 bases not matched to a gene; V was cut back by 8 bases and J by 4 bases. The CDR3 totals 13 residues. Looked up from germline, CDR1 is LNHDA and CDR2 is SQIVND (reference sequence). Here the CDR3 DNA reads TGTGCCAGTCGACAGGGGGCGTACAATGAGCAGTTCTTC. The encoded protein is CASRQGAYNEQFF. Full variable domain (missing parts from reference TRBV19 and TRBJ2-1): DGGITQSPKYLFRKEGQNVTLSCEQNLNHDAMYWYRQDPGQGLRLIYYSQIVNDFQKGDIAEGYSVSREKKESFPLTVTSAQKNPTAFYLCASRQGAYNEQFFGPGTRLTVL.

The chain is built from TRBV4-1 and TRBJ2-7; 9 nucleotides align to TRBD2. Germline V gene sequence: CDR1 MGHRA, CDR2 YSYEKL. Germline trimming cut 0 bases from V and 3 bases from J; bases unmatched to any gene: 6. The CDR3 consists of 16 residues. The CDR3 region is CASSQDFSGSIYEQYF. CDR3 nucleotide sequence: TGCGCCAGCAGCCAAGATTTTAGCGGGAGTATCTACGAGCAGTACTTC.

The chain recombines TRBV5-4 with TRBJ2-7; possible D gene TRBD2, 7 bases. Trimming pared 4 bases from V and 5 bases from J, leaving 19 bases between. CDR3 length: 15 residues. Germline CDR1 and CDR2: SGHNT and YYREEE (reference sequence). CDR3 sequence reads: CASSPGGGAMNEQYF. The CDR3 DNA reads as TGTGCCAGCAGCCCAGGTGGGGGGGCGATGAACGAGCAGTACTTC.

The chain has TRBV7-8 and TRBJ1-5, with 7 bases lining up with TRBD1. The V and J ends lost 5 bases and 6 bases, in that order; junction bases with no gene match: 4. This CDR3 is built from 13 residues. Germline loops: CDR1 SGHVS, CDR2 FQNEAQ. The CDR3 DNA follows: TGTGCCAGCAGCAGACAGGGCGGTCAGCCCCAGCATTTT. This codes for CASSRQGGQPQHF.

The V call is TRBV11-3, the J call TRBJ2-1, with D maybe TRBD2 (6 bases). The CDR3 covers 17 residues. The V gene lost 1 base and the J gene lost 5 bases, with 18 bases spanning the gap. CDR1 SGHNT and CDR2 YENEEA come from the germline V gene. Here the CDR3 reads CASSLGGAGVSHNEQFF. The CDR3 DNA reads as TGTGCCAGCAGCTTAGGGGGAGCGGGCGTATCCCACAATGAGCAGTTCTTC.

The chain has TRBV25-1 and TRBJ2-7; TRBD2 is a possible D gene (6 bases). Germline assignment: CDR1 MGHDK and CDR2 SYGVNS. With 4 bases removed from V and 2 bases from J, the gap between germline ends came to 18 bases. This CDR3 has 16 residues. The CDR3 coding sequence is TGTGCCAGCAGTGTACTTCGTGCGGGGCTTACCTACGAGCAGTACTTC. As protein: CASSVLRAGLTYEQYF.

With regard to this clone: Relative to the germline gene, one junction end is altered; a read error may explain this. Other DNA sequences in this specimen translate into the identical CDR3. The chain carries TRBV5-4 and TRBJ2-7; D gene ambiguous. CDR3 length: 14 amino acids. The germline gives CDR1 SGHNT, CDR2 YYREEE (reference sequence). The CDR3 nucleotides are TGTGCCAGCAGCCCCGGAGTCGGCCTCTACGAGCAGTACTTT. Translated: CASSPGVGLYEQYF. The complete variable domain, with remaining parts taken from reference TRBV5-4 and TRBJ2-7, reads ETGVTQSPTHLIKTRGQQVTLRCSSQSGHNTVSWYQQALGQGPQFIFQYYREEENGRGNFPPRFSGLQFPNYSSELNVNALELDDSALYLCASSPGVGLYEQYFGPGTRLTVT.

This clone was counted once. V and J are TRBV19 and TRBJ2-2; 9 bases line up with TRBD1. CDR1 and CDR2 from the germline V gene are LNHDA and SQIVND (reference sequence). This CDR3 spans 14 amino acids. Germline trimming cut 8 bases from V and 5 bases from J; bases unmatched to any gene: 6. CDR3 DNA sequence: TGTGCCAGTTATGAGACAGGGGGGACCGGGGAGCTGTTTTTT. Amino acids: CASYETGGTGELFF.

The chain recombines TRBV28 with TRBJ1-6; 8 bases agree with TRBD1. This CDR3 region has 15 residues. Germline-derived CDR1 and CDR2 are MDHEN and SYDVKM. J was trimmed by 7 bases and V by 6 bases; bases with no gene match: 8. The CDR3 is CASSYQGARNSPLHF. The CDR3 bases are TGTGCCAGCAGCTACCAGGGGGCACGGAATTCACCCCTCCACTTT. Full variable domain (rest looked up from reference TRBV28 and TRBJ1-6): DVKVTQSSRYLVKRTGEKVFLECVQDMDHENMFWYRQDPGLGLRLIYFSYDVKMKEKGDIPEGYSVSREKKERFSLILESASTNQTSMYLCASSYQGARNSPLHFGNGTRLTVT.

This clone was observed once. V and J are TRBV6-5 and TRBJ2-7; D is unclear. The germline CDR1 and CDR2 sequences are MNHEY and SVGAGI. V dropped 5 bases and J dropped 4 bases, with 12 bases sitting between them. The CDR3 has 13 residues. This CDR3 is CASSESDEYEQYF. CDR3 sequence (DNA): TGTGCCAGCAGTGAATCTGACGAGTACGAGCAGTACTTC.

About this clone itself: The identical CDR3 is also encoded by other nucleotide sequences in the sample. This chain links TRBV6-5 with TRBJ1-3, with no clear D. The V end lost 3 bases, the J end lost 0 bases, and 3 bases lay between the germline ends. This CDR3 contains 13 residues. Germline V gene data show CDR1 as MNHEY and CDR2 as SVGAGI. CDR3 sequence: CASSYNSGNTIYF. DNA of the CDR3: TGTGCCAGCAGTTATAACTCTGGAAACACCATATATTTT.

The DNA of the CDR3 is TGTGCCAGTACACCTCCCGACGGGGGTCCTCGTGGAAACACCATATATTTT. Translated, it gives CASTPPDGGPRGNTIYF. The chain couples TRBV19 to TRBJ1-3; tentatively, D is TRBD1 (5 bases). CDR3 length: 17 amino acids. Per germline, CDR1 LNHDA and CDR2 SQIVND (reference sequence). Between the trimmed V and J ends, which lost 7 bases and 3 bases, there was a span of 22 bases.

A few counts support this clone. The V and J genes are TRBV9 and TRBJ2-7; 8 bases match TRBD1. V lost 0 bases to trimming and J lost 2 bases; unmatched junction nucleotides: 4. CDR1 SGDLS and CDR2 YYNGEE come from the germline V gene. The CDR3 length is 15 residues. The CDR3 reads CASSVGTGGTYEQYF. Here the CDR3 DNA reads TGTGCCAGCAGCGTAGGAACAGGGGGTACCTACGAGCAGTACTTC.

The table lists this clone with a count of one. The rearrangement uses TRBV6-5 and TRBJ1-6; D remains unclear. The CDR3 spans 15 residues. Germline V gene data show CDR1 as MNHEY and CDR2 as SVGAGI. Trimming stripped 5 bases from V and 0 bases from J, with 8 bases between. The CDR3: CASSLRASYNSPLHF. The CDR3 region has the DNA TGTGCCAGCAGTCTCAGAGCCTCCTATAATTCACCCCTCCACTTT.

The chain carries TRBV4-2 and TRBJ2-2; D possibly corresponds to TRBD1 (5 bases). The CDR3 covers 15 residues. The germline V and J ends were trimmed by 3 bases and 4 bases, with 12 bases remaining between them. From germline, CDR1 is LGHNA and CDR2 YNFKEQ. The CDR3 loop reads CASSQGLGATGELFF. The CDR3 region has the DNA TGTGCCAGCAGCCAGGGCCTTGGGGCCACCGGGGAGCTGTTTTTT.

In DNA, the CDR3 is TGTGCCAGCAGCTCAAGGACTAGCGGAGAGCAGTACTTC. It encodes CASSSRTSGEQYF. V is TRBV11-2 and J is TRBJ2-7; TRBD2 matches at 10 bases. Germline CDR1 SGHAT, CDR2 FQNNGV. The V gene end was trimmed by 4 bases and the J gene end by 7 bases; junction bases not matched to a gene: 4. CDR3 size: 13 residues.

The V gene is TRBV9, the J gene TRBJ2-5, with TRBD2 matching 8 bases. This CDR3 has 15 residues. Looked up from germline, CDR1 is SGDLS and CDR2 is YYNGEE. V was clipped by 0 bases and J by 4 bases; unmatched bases: 5. The chain's CDR3 is CASSVAGLVVETQYF. Written as DNA, the CDR3 is TGTGCCAGCAGCGTAGCGGGACTAGTAGTAGAGACCCAGTACTTC.

The rearrangement joins TRBV6-1 to TRBJ2-5; TRBD2 matches 7 bases. The tail of the sequence fits TRBJ2-7 better, so the J call may be wrong. CDR1 and CDR2 from the germline V gene are MNHNS and SASEGT. The CDR3 consists of 14 residues. The CDR3 DNA is TGTGCCAGCAGCCACGGTGGGGGGAGGGACGAGCAGTACTTC. Translating it yields CASSHGGGRDEQYF.

The rearrangement uses TRBV7-9 and TRBJ1-1, with TRBD1 identical over 10 bases. The CDR3 consists of 13 residues. V trimming: 9 bases; J trimming: 3 bases; junction bases outside the gene matches: 4. In germline, CDR1 is SEHNR, CDR2 FQNEAQ (reference sequence). The CDR3 sequence: CASLGQGDTEAFF. The CDR3 coding sequence is TGTGCCAGTCTCGGACAGGGGGACACTGAAGCTTTCTTT. The full variable domain, its missing parts supplied by reference TRBV7-9 and TRBJ1-1, is DTGVSQNPRHKITKRGQNVTFRCDPISEHNRLYWYRQTLGQGPEFLTYFQNEAQLEKSRLLSDRFSAERPKGSFSTLEIQRTEQGDSAMYLCASLGQGDTEAFFGQGTRLTVV.

CDR3: CASSGGTNQPQHF. In DNA form, the CDR3 reads TGTGCCAGCAGTGGGGGGACGAATCAGCCCCAGCATTTT. The J gene is TRBJ1-5, the V gene TRBV2; the D gene is possibly TRBD1 (5 bases). Deletions cut 4 bases from V and 4 bases from J, with 8 bases between. CDR3 length: 13 amino acids. In germline, CDR1 is SNHLY, CDR2 FYNNEI.

CDR3 nucleotides: TGTGCCAGCAGTCGTGGGTTTACAGGGATGGAGACCCAGTACTTC. Its translation: CASSRGFTGMETQYF. This chain joins TRBV27 and TRBJ2-5, with a possible D match to TRBD1 (6 bases). The CDR3 has 15 residues. V was cut by 5 bases and J by 5 bases, with 18 bases left in between. CDR1 MNHEY and CDR2 SMNVEV come from the germline V gene (reference sequence).

The chain has TRBV5-1 and TRBJ1-5; no reliable D call. V was clipped by 4 bases and J by 0 bases, with 11 bases between them. Looked up from germline, CDR1 is SGHRS and CDR2 is YFSETQ. The CDR3 runs to 15 residues. CDR3 DNA: TGCGCCAGCAGCACGGACGGGCCTAGCAATCAGCCCCAGCATTTT. Translating gives CASSTDGPSNQPQHF.

J is TRBJ1-5 and V is TRBV28; tentative D call: TRBD1 (5 bases). Trimming removed 3 bases at V and 10 bases at J, with 10 bases between. Germline-derived CDR1 and CDR2 are MDHEN and SYDVKM. This CDR3 is 12 amino acids long. The CDR3 is CASSFGGGPQHF. The CDR3 DNA reads TGTGCCAGCAGTTTCGGCGGGGGTCCCCAGCATTTT.

The CDR3 protein is CASSPARTRPQETQYF. DNA of the CDR3: TGCGCCAGCAGCCCTGCCCGGACACGTCCCCAAGAGACCCAGTACTTC. V gene TRBV5-1 combines with J gene TRBJ2-5, with a possible D match to TRBD1 (5 bases). This CDR3 contains 16 residues. Germline V CDR1 and CDR2: SGHRS, YFSETQ. V gave up 4 bases and J gave up 1 base, with 17 bases separating them.